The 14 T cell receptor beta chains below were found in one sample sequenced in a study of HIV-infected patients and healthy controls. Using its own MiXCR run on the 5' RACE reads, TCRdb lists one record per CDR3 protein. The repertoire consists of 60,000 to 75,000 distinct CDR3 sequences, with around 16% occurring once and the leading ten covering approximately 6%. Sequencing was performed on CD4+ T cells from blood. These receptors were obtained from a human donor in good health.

In nucleotides, the CDR3 is TGTGCCAGCAGCCGGGGAGAGGCTAACACTGAAGCTTTCTTT. Protein product: CASSRGEANTEAFF. V is TRBV7-9 and J is TRBJ1-1; D gene uncertain. Germline V lookup: CDR1 SEHNR, CDR2 FQNEAQ (reference sequence). This CDR3 has 14 amino acids. V lost 5 bases to trimming and J lost 2 bases, with 12 bases between them.

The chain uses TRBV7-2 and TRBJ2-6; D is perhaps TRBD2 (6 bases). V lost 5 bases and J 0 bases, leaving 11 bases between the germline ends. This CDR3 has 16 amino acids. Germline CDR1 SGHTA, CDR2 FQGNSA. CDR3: CASSKGGASGANVLTF. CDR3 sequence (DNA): TGTGCCAGCAGCAAGGGAGGAGCCTCTGGGGCCAACGTCCTGACTTTC.

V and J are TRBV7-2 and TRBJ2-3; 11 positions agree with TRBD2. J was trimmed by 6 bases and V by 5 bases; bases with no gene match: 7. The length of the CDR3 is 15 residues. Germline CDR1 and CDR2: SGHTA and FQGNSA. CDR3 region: CASSRSGRAVDTQYF. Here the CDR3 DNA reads TGTGCCAGCAGCCGTAGCGGGAGGGCCGTTGATACGCAGTATTTT.

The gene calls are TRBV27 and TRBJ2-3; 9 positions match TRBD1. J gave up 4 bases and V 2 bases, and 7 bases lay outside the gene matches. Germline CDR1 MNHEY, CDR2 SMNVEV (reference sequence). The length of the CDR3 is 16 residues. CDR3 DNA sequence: TGTGCCAGCAGTTTAAGGGGACAGGGCAGGGCAGATACGCAGTATTTT. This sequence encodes CASSLRGQGRADTQYF.

DNA of the CDR3: TGTGCCAGCAGCCCCCAGGGTGGCGGTAATGAAAAACTGTTTTTT. Translating it yields CASSPQGGGNEKLFF. This sequence joins TRBV13 and TRBJ1-4; tentative D call: TRBD1 (5 bases). Germline CDR1 is PRHDT and CDR2 is FYEKMQ (reference sequence). The germline V and J ends were trimmed by 5 bases and 4 bases, with 14 bases remaining between them. The CDR3 has 15 amino acids.

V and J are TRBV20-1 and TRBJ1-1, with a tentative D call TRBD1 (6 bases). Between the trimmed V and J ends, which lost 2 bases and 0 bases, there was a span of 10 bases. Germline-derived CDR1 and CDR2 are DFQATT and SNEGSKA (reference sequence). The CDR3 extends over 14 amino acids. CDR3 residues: CSARFRTVNTEAFF. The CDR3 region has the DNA TGCAGTGCTAGATTCCGGACAGTGAACACTGAAGCTTTCTTT.

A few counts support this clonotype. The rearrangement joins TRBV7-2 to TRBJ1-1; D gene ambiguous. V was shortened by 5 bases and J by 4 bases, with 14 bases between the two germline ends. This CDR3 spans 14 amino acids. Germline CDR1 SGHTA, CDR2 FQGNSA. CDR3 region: CASSQAGASTEAFF. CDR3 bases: TGTGCCAGCAGCCAAGCGGGCGCTAGCACTGAAGCTTTCTTT.

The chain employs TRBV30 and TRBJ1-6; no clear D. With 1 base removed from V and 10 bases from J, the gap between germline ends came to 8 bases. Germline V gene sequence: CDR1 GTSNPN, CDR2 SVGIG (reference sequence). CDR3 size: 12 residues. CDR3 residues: CAWSAGRSPLHF. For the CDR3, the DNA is TGTGCCTGGAGTGCCGGTCGCTCACCCCTCCACTTT.

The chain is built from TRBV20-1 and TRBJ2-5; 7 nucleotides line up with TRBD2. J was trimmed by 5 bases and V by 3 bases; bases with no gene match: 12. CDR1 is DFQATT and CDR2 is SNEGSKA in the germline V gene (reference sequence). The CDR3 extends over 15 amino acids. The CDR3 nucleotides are TGCAGTGCTAGTGGGTTTGGGGGGGTTGGGGAGACCCAGTACTTC. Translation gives CSASGFGGVGETQYF.

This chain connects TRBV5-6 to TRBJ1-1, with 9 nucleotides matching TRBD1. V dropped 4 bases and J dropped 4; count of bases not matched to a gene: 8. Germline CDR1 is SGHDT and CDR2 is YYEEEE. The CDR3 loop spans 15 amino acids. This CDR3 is CASSPGQGKGTEAFF. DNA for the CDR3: TGTGCCAGCAGCCCGGGACAGGGAAAGGGCACTGAAGCTTTCTTT.

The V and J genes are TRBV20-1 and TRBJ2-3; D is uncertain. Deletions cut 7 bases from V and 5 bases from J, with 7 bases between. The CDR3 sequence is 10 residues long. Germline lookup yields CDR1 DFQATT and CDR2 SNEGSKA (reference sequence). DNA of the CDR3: TGCAGTGGTTGGGGAGATACGCAGTATTTT. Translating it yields CSGWGDTQYF.

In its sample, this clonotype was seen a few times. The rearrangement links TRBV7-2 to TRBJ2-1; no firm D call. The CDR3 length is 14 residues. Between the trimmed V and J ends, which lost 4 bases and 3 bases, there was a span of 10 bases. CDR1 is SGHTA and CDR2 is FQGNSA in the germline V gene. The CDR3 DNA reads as TGTGCCAGCAGCTCCGTAAAAAGCTACAATGAGCAGTTCTTC. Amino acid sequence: CASSSVKSYNEQFF.

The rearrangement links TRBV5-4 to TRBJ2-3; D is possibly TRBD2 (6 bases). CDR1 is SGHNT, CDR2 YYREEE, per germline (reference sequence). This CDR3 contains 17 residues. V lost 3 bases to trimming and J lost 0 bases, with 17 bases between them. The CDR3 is CASSSAGRSTSTDTQYF. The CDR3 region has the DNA TGTGCCAGCAGCTCCGCCGGGAGAAGCACTAGCACAGATACGCAGTATTTT.

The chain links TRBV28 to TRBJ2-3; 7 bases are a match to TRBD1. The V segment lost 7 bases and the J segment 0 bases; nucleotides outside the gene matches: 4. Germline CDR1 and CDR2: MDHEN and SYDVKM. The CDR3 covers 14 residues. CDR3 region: CASMETGSTDTQYF. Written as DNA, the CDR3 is TGTGCCAGCATGGAGACAGGGAGCACAGATACGCAGTATTTT.